One sample yielded the 13 T cell receptor beta chains listed below, sequenced in a study of cytomegalovirus exposure and HLA in healthy donors. Amplification used 60 Vbeta primers and 13 Jbeta primers. Sequencing used immunoSEQ multiplex PCR; TCRdb keeps in-frame clones, though not all of them. The table records 130,000 to 150,000 clones, 60% to 80% of them present only once. Sample: PBMCs. These receptors all come from a woman between 50 and 59 years old in good health and CMV-seronegative.

J is TRBJ1-1 and V is TRBV5-1; D not resolved. This CDR3 contains 14 residues. The V end was cut by 0 bases, the J end by 1 base, with 7 bases between. Looked up from germline, CDR1 is SGHRS and CDR2 is YFSETQ. CDR3 region: CASSLDGENTEAFF. The CDR3 region has the DNA TGCGCCAGCAGCTTGGACGGGGAGAACACTGAAGCTTTCTTT.

The chain recombines TRBV6-5 with TRBJ2-7; 7 bases agree with TRBD1. The CDR3 is 13 residues long. V was pared by 10 bases and J by 2 bases, with 8 bases of the junction left unmatched. Germline CDR1 and CDR2: MNHEY and SVGAGI. CDR3 sequence reads: CATRDSGPYEQYF. The CDR3 nucleotides read TGTGCCACTCGGGACAGCGGACCCTACGAGCAGTACTTC.

This chain connects TRBV7-2 to TRBJ2-1; the D gene is possibly TRBD1 (7 bases). Trimming shortened V by 2 bases and J by 4 bases, and 12 bases separated the two germline ends. This CDR3 has 15 amino acids. Germline CDR1 is SGHTA and CDR2 is FQGNSA. CDR3 loop: CASSLSRGDYNEQFF. The DNA of the CDR3 is TGTGCCAGCAGCTTAAGCAGGGGGGATTACAATGAGCAGTTCTTC.

There are a few counts of this clone. The rearrangement links TRBV21-1 to TRBJ1-3. TRBV21-1 is a documented pseudogene. The CDR3 loop spans 18 amino acids. The CDR3 loop is CASTLGGGRGSSGNTIYF. In DNA form, the CDR3 reads TGTGCCAGCACCCTAGGGGGGGGACGGGGTAGCTCTGGAAACACCATATATTTT.

V is TRBV27 and J is TRBJ1-4, with D possibly being TRBD1 (6 bases). CDR1 and CDR2 from the germline V gene are MNHEY and SMNVEV (reference sequence). The CDR3 is 12 residues long. V lost 8 bases, J lost 8 bases, and 12 bases lay in between. CDR3 region: CASGWTAEKLFF. For the CDR3, the DNA is TGTGCCAGCGGGTGGACAGCGGAAAAACTGTTTTTT.

The chain recombines TRBV11-2 with TRBJ1-6; D is undetermined. The CDR3 totals 15 residues. The V and J ends lost 5 bases and 5 bases respectively, with 13 bases between them. The V gene's germline CDR1 is SGHAT and CDR2 FQNNGV. The chain's CDR3 is CASSPTGLDNSPLHF. The CDR3 coding sequence is TGTGCCAGCAGCCCCACGGGGTTGGATAATTCACCCCTCCACTTT.

This clone was seen a few times. This CDR3 is CASSLLAGRLETQYF. In nucleotides, the CDR3 is TGTGCCAGCAGCTTACTAGCGGGGCGATTAGAGACCCAGTACTTC. The chain is built from TRBV5-4 and TRBJ2-5; 10 positions agree with TRBD2. CDR1 SGHNT and CDR2 YYREEE come from the germline V gene (reference sequence). The J segment lost 4 bases and the V segment lost 2 bases, leaving 5 bases of the junction unmatched. The CDR3 spans 15 residues. The full variable domain, its missing parts supplied by reference TRBV5-4 and TRBJ2-5, is ETGVTQSPTHLIKTRGQQVTLRCSSQSGHNTVSWYQQALGQGPQFIFQYYREEENGRGNFPPRFSGLQFPNYSSELNVNALELDDSALYLCASSLLAGRLETQYFGPGTRLLVL.

This clone was detected once. This chain connects TRBV6-5 to TRBJ2-2; the D gene is possibly TRBD1 (5 bases). V lost 6 bases to trimming and J lost 1 base, with 6 bases between them. Germline CDR1 is MNHEY and CDR2 is SVGAGI. This CDR3 comprises 13 residues. The CDR3 DNA follows: TGTGCCAGCAGCAGGGTGAACACCGGGGAGCTGTTTTTT. Translating gives CASSRVNTGELFF.

The chain has TRBV5-6 and TRBJ1-5; a weak D match, TRBD1 (6 bases). Germline CDR1 reads SGHDT; CDR2 reads YYEEEE. The CDR3 loop spans 14 amino acids. V was pared by 3 bases and J by 5 bases, with 12 bases between. CDR3 nucleotides: TGTGCCAGCAGCTGGGGAGGGGGGGATCAGCCCCAGCATTTT. As protein: CASSWGGGDQPQHF.

This clone appeared a single time. This chain uses TRBV28 with TRBJ2-5; TRBD2 aligns across 9 bases. J was trimmed by 11 bases and V by 5 bases; bases with no gene match: 3. Per germline, CDR1 MDHEN and CDR2 SYDVKM. CDR3 length: 11 residues. The CDR3 protein is CASSPGLAQYF. The CDR3 DNA follows: TGTGCCAGCAGTCCAGGACTAGCGCAGTACTTC.

This clone showed up just a few times. The chain uses TRBV28 and TRBJ2-3; D not certain. CDR1 is MDHEN and CDR2 is SYDVKM in the germline V gene. There are 15 residues in the CDR3. V shed 5 bases and J shed 5 bases, with 17 bases lying between them. The CDR3 region is CASSLRRKRGDTQYF. Here the CDR3 DNA reads TGTGCCAGCAGTCTGAGGCGGAAGAGAGGAGATACGCAGTATTTT.

This sequence joins TRBV11-2 and TRBJ1-2; D may be TRBD1 (6 bases). V lost 4 bases and J lost 0, with 24 bases in between. The germline V gene has CDR1 SGHAT and CDR2 FQNNGV. This CDR3 is built from 19 residues. DNA for the CDR3: TGTGCCAGCAGCTCGAATTACTCGCCCCGGGACAAGCCTAACTATGGCTACACCTTC. It codes for CASSSNYSPRDKPNYGYTF.

The chain combines TRBV19 with TRBJ2-5, with TRBD2 matching 8 bases. CDR1 and CDR2 from the germline V gene are LNHDA and SQIVND (reference sequence). CDR3 length: 14 residues. J gave up 7 bases and V 4 bases, and 8 bases lay outside the gene matches. The CDR3 here is CASSKDSLAGTQYF. The CDR3 bases are TGTGCCAGTAGTAAAGATTCGCTAGCGGGGACCCAGTACTTC. Full variable domain (missing parts from reference TRBV19 and TRBJ2-5): DGGITQSPKYLFRKEGQNVTLSCEQNLNHDAMYWYRQDPGQGLRLIYYSQIVNDFQKGDIAEGYSVSREKKESFPLTVTSAQKNPTAFYLCASSKDSLAGTQYFGPGTRLLVL.